What follows are 10 T cell receptor beta chains derived from one specimen sequenced in a study of beta chain features in type 1 diabetes. Every bit of the isolated RNA underwent reverse transcription, so sequencing read expressed TCRB transcripts. Generated by immunoSEQ multiplex PCR, the TCRdb table keeps only in-frame clones and is missing some. The table lists 400,000 to 450,000 clones, approximately 15% of them singletons. The material sequenced was naive CD4+ T cells from blood. Receptors were obtained from a man aged 25 to 45 in good health.

The chain is built from TRBV7-3 and TRBJ2-3, with 7 nucleotides matching TRBD2. Trimming at V came to 1 base and at J to 4 bases, leaving 5 bases not matched to a gene. Germline V gene sequence: CDR1 SGHTA, CDR2 FQGTGA. The CDR3 covers 15 residues. CDR3 nucleotides: TGTGCCAGCAGCTTAATTGCGGGAGCCTCAGATACGCAGTATTTT. Translation: CASSLIAGASDTQYF.

The sample holds a few counts of this clone. V gene TRBV18 combines with J gene TRBJ2-7, with 9 bases lining up with TRBD2. The V and J ends lost 5 bases and 4 bases, in that order; junction bases with no gene match: 9. Germline CDR1 is KGHSH and CDR2 is LQKENI. The CDR3 is 15 residues long. The CDR3 is CASSIASGEQYEQYF. CDR3 sequence (DNA): TGTGCCAGCTCAATTGCTAGCGGGGAACAATACGAGCAGTACTTC.

The chain has TRBV7-6 and TRBJ1-6, with a weak D call TRBD1 (5 bases). This CDR3 has 14 residues. V lost 5 bases to trimming and J lost 7 bases, with 12 bases between them. Germline CDR1 is SGHVS and CDR2 is FNYEAQ. DNA for the CDR3: TGTGCCAGCAGCGGGGGGGAACAGAATTCACCCCTCCACTTT. Amino acid sequence: CASSGGEQNSPLHF. Filled out from reference TRBV7-6 and TRBJ1-6, the complete variable domain reads GAGVSQSPRYKVTKRGQDVALRCDPISGHVSLYWYRQALGQGPEFLTYFNYEAQQDKSGLPNDRFSAERPEGSISTLTIQRTEQRDSAMYRCASSGGEQNSPLHFGNGTRLTVT.

The chain recombines TRBV7-8 with TRBJ1-2, with D possibly TRBD1 on 5 matching bases. This CDR3 has 13 residues. Germline V lookup: CDR1 SGHVS, CDR2 FQNEAQ. Trimming pared 6 bases from V and 4 bases from J, leaving 12 bases between. The CDR3 region has the DNA TGTGCCAGCAGTTTGGACATGTTCTATGGCTACACCTTC. Its translation: CASSLDMFYGYTF.

This clone occurred a few times. This chain uses TRBV7-2 with TRBJ2-1, with D maybe TRBD2 (6 bases). This CDR3 comprises 15 residues. Germline-derived CDR1 and CDR2 are SGHTA and FQGNSA. Trimming took off 2 bases at V and 4 bases at J, with 12 bases between the two ends. CDR3 nucleotide sequence: TGTGCCAGCAGCTTAACTCGGGACTTGTACAATGAGCAGTTCTTC. It encodes CASSLTRDLYNEQFF.

The genes are TRBV18 and TRBJ1-1; D uncertain. Trimming took off 1 base at V and 5 bases at J, with 11 bases between the two ends. This CDR3 has 14 amino acids. The germline V gene has CDR1 KGHSH and CDR2 LQKENI. The DNA of the CDR3 is TGTGCCAGCTCACCACGGGGTATAGGTACTGAAGCTTTCTTT. It encodes CASSPRGIGTEAFF.

The chain carries TRBV29-1 and TRBJ2-3, with D perhaps matching TRBD1 or TRBD2 (5 bases each). Trimming removed 1 base at V and 6 bases at J, with 14 bases between. The CDR3 consists of 14 residues. Germline V gene data show CDR1 as SQVTM and CDR2 as ANQGSEA. For the CDR3, the DNA is TGCAGCGTTGAAGTAGGTGGGACGGACGATACGCAGTATTTT. Its translation: CSVEVGGTDDTQYF.

V and J are TRBV5-4 and TRBJ2-2; 7 nucleotides agree with TRBD2. This CDR3 has 17 amino acids. Germline lookup yields CDR1 SGHNT and CDR2 YYREEE (reference sequence). Trimming cost V 1 base and J 0 bases; bases outside gene matches: 6. In nucleotides, the CDR3 is TGTGCCAGCAGCTTGTTGCTAGCGGCAGCGAACACCGGGGAGCTGTTTTTT. Translation: CASSLLLAAANTGELFF.

This clone was counted only a few times. This chain links TRBV9 with TRBJ2-3, with D possibly matching TRBD2 (5 bases). Germline lookup yields CDR1 SGDLS and CDR2 YYNGEE. This CDR3 spans 17 amino acids. Trimming cost V 0 bases and J 1 base, with 15 bases left between them. The CDR3 nucleotides read TGTGCCAGCAGCGTAGGTCTGGTGGCTAGCCGCACAGATACGCAGTATTTT. This gives the protein CASSVGLVASRTDTQYF.

This chain uses TRBV7-6 with TRBJ1-1; D not resolved. The CDR3 is 15 residues long. Trimming pared 0 bases from V and 0 bases from J, leaving 8 bases between. From germline, CDR1 is SGHVS and CDR2 FNYEAQ. The CDR3, as DNA: TGTGCCAGCAGCTTAGCAGGACGGATGAACACTGAAGCTTTCTTT. Its protein is CASSLAGRMNTEAFF.